The 11 T cell receptor beta chains reported below all come from one sample, sequenced in a study of blood T cell repertoires in COVID-19. Sequenced by immunoSEQ multiplex PCR; TCRdb stores in-frame clones only, minus some. The sample includes 30,000 to 40,000 clones, 85% seen only once; the top ten take 44%. Sequences were obtained from peripheral blood. Every receptor here comes from a man between 60 and 75 years old with active or convalescent COVID-19.

The chain employs TRBV28 and TRBJ1-2, with 7 bases that match TRBD1. Losses at the gene ends were 6 bases for V and 8 bases for J; bases not matched to a gene: 18. Germline values: CDR1 MDHEN, CDR2 SYDVKM. The CDR3 runs to 16 residues. The CDR3 loop reads CASRPPTGWGSGGYTF. CDR3 nucleotide sequence: TGTGCCAGCAGACCACCGACAGGGTGGGGATCCGGAGGCTACACCTTC.

The chain combines TRBV7-9 with TRBJ1-2, with 10 positions matching TRBD1. The V segment lost 5 bases and the J segment 3 bases; nucleotides outside the gene matches: 3. The CDR3 has 14 amino acids. Germline V gene sequence: CDR1 SEHNR, CDR2 FQNEAQ (reference sequence). The CDR3 nucleotides are TGTGCCAGCAGCATAGGACAGGGGGACTATGGCTACACCTTC. It encodes CASSIGQGDYGYTF.

The V and J genes are TRBV6-1 and TRBJ2-1, with 7 bases identical to TRBD2. V was pared by 3 bases and J by 0 bases, with 8 bases of the junction left unmatched. The CDR3 is made up of 17 amino acids. Germline V CDR1 and CDR2: MNHNS, SASEGT. The CDR3 here is CASSDFPGGRSYNEQFF. Written as DNA, the CDR3 is TGTGCCAGCAGTGATTTCCCGGGAGGTCGCTCCTACAATGAGCAGTTCTTC.

The chain uses TRBV7-2 and TRBJ2-7; possible D gene TRBD1, 6 bases. Germline values: CDR1 SGHTA, CDR2 FQGNSA. Trimming cost V 0 bases and J 5 bases, with 11 bases left between them. The CDR3 spans 14 residues. As DNA, the CDR3 is TGTGCCAGCAGCTTAGCTGGGGGCTGGGACGAGCAGTACGTC. Amino acid sequence: CASSLAGGWDEQYV.

The rearrangement uses TRBV19 and TRBJ2-1; 15 bases map to TRBD2. CDR1 LNHDA and CDR2 SQIVND come from the germline V gene (reference sequence). The CDR3 contains 18 residues. After removal of 3 bases from V and 2 bases from J, the junction contained 5 bases not matched to a gene. The CDR3 DNA reads as TGTGCCAGTAGTATCGGACTAGCGGGAGGGCGACCCTACAATGAGCAGTTCTTC. It yields the protein CASSIGLAGGRPYNEQFF.

The chain recombines TRBV10-3 with TRBJ1-4, with a possible D match to TRBD1 (6 bases). The CDR3 has 15 amino acids. Per germline, CDR1 ENHRY and CDR2 SYGVKD. V was trimmed by 6 bases and J by 2 bases, leaving 13 bases between them. The CDR3 bases are TGTGCCATCAGCGCACAGGGCAGGACTAATGAAAAACTGTTTTTT. Translating gives CAISAQGRTNEKLFF.

The chain uses TRBV28 and TRBJ1-3, with TRBD1 matching over 7 bases. The length of the CDR3 is 14 residues. The V gene's germline CDR1 is MDHEN and CDR2 SYDVKM. The ends lost 4 bases at V and 2 bases at J; junction bases unmatched: 2. CDR3 coding DNA: TGTGCCAGCAGTTCCGGGACAGCTGGAAACACCATATATTTT. This translates into CASSSGTAGNTIYF.

This clone was seen only a few times. This chain connects TRBV6-6 to TRBJ1-5, with 10 bases matching TRBD1. The CDR3 runs 15 residues. The germline gives CDR1 MNHNY, CDR2 SVGAGI (reference sequence). V lost 4 bases and J lost 3; bases outside the gene matches: 3. This CDR3 reads CASSSGTGDNQPQHF. The CDR3 DNA follows: TGTGCCAGCAGTTCCGGGACAGGGGACAATCAGCCCCAGCATTTT.

This chain joins TRBV15 and TRBJ1-3; 11 bases are shared with TRBD1. The CDR3 has 18 residues. In germline, CDR1 is LNHNV, CDR2 YYDKDF (reference sequence). After removal of 4 bases from V and 4 bases from J, the junction contained 12 bases not matched to a gene. In nucleotides, the CDR3 is TGTGCCACCAGCACAGGATGGACAGGGGGCGCTTCCGGAAACACCATATATTTT. This gives the protein CATSTGWTGGASGNTIYF.

Written as DNA, the CDR3 is TGTGCCACCAAAGGGGGGGTCAATCAGCCCCAGCATTTT. Protein product: CATKGGVNQPQHF. The chain links TRBV2 to TRBJ1-5; D is perhaps TRBD1 (6 bases). CDR1 and CDR2 from the germline V gene are SNHLY and FYNNEI. Trimming shortened V by 10 bases and J by 3 bases, and 13 bases separated the two germline ends. The CDR3 contains 13 residues.

The CDR3 sequence: CASSLNVGAANEQFF. The DNA of the CDR3 is TGTGCCAGCAGCTTGAATGTGGGAGCGGCCAATGAGCAGTTCTTC. V is TRBV5-4 and J is TRBJ2-1, with D possibly being TRBD2 (5 bases). The germline gives CDR1 SGHNT, CDR2 YYREEE (reference sequence). This CDR3 has 15 amino acids. V gave up 1 base and J gave up 6 bases, with 14 bases separating them. Together with reference TRBV5-4 and TRBJ2-1, the CDR3 gives the full variable domain: ETGVTQSPTHLIKTRGQQVTLRCSSQSGHNTVSWYQQALGQGPQFIFQYYREEENGRGNFPPRFSGLQFPNYSSELNVNALELDDSALYLCASSLNVGAANEQFFGPGTRLTVL.